The next 29 T cell receptor beta chains were all read from a single sample in a study of blood T cells in healthy people across ages. A sample-barcoded 5' primer and a J-beta primer mix were used in a second PCR of about 7 to 11 cycles. TCRdb processed the 5' RACE reads anew with MiXCR; each CDR3 protein has one entry. Here the sample spans 700,000 to 850,000 distinct CDR3 sequences, about 37% being singletons. The sequencing input was blood. The receptors come from a man aged 18 to 30 in good health.

This clonotype was counted at least ten times. The chain has TRBV18 and TRBJ2-3; D gene uncertain. Trimming removed 0 bases from V and 2 bases from J, with 12 bases in between. CDR1 and CDR2 from the germline V gene are KGHSH and LQKENI. The CDR3 extends over 16 amino acids. Written as DNA, the CDR3 is TGTGCCAGCTCACCACCGCCAAGCTTCATCACAGATACGCAGTATTTT. This codes for CASSPPPSFITDTQYF.

This chain joins TRBV27 and TRBJ2-7, with D possibly called TRBD1 or TRBD2 (6 bases each). V lost 0 bases and J 1 base, leaving 13 bases between the germline ends. Per the germline V gene, CDR1 is MNHEY and CDR2 is SMNVEV (reference sequence). The CDR3 consists of 16 residues. The DNA of the CDR3 is TGTGCCAGCAGTTTATCCGGCGGGACAAATTCCTACGAGCAGTACTTC. As protein: CASSLSGGTNSYEQYF.

The rearrangement uses TRBV25-1 and TRBJ2-1; possibly TRBD1 for D (6 bases). With 8 bases removed from V and 13 bases from J, the gap between germline ends came to 18 bases. The CDR3 has 12 amino acids. Looked up from germline, CDR1 is MGHDK and CDR2 is SYGVNS. The CDR3 DNA reads TGTGCCAGCCGGACAGACTTTTGGACCCAGTTCTTC. This sequence encodes CASRTDFWTQFF.

This clonotype was counted ten times or more. This chain joins TRBV7-2 and TRBJ2-1; D perhaps matches TRBD2 (7 bases). The V gene's germline CDR1 is SGHTA and CDR2 FQGNSA. V lost 7 bases and J 4 bases, leaving 14 bases between the germline ends. The CDR3 covers 14 residues. The CDR3 nucleotides are TGTGCCAGCAATGGGGGGGCTACATACAATGAGCAGTTCTTC. As protein: CASNGGATYNEQFF.

The CDR3 DNA reads as TGCAGTGCTAGAGTCCCAGCGGGGACGTACAATGAGCAGTTCTTC. Translation: CSARVPAGTYNEQFF. This chain links TRBV20-1 with TRBJ2-1; 7 positions match TRBD2. The CDR3 covers 15 residues. After removal of 1 base from V and 4 bases from J, the junction contained 7 bases not matched to a gene. Germline CDR1 DFQATT, CDR2 SNEGSKA (reference sequence).

Concerning this clonotype itself: A much larger clone lies one base from this, so it may be a read error. The gene calls are TRBV4-2 and TRBJ2-3, with 10 bases identical to TRBD2. V shed 0 bases, J shed 4 bases, and the junction held 4 bases outside the gene matches. The CDR3 is 16 residues long. Germline V CDR1 and CDR2: LGHNA, YNFKEQ. CDR3 DNA sequence: TGTGCCAGCAGCCAAGAAAGCGGGGGGGTCGCAGATACGCAGTATTTT. It specifies CASSQESGGVADTQYF.

The genes are TRBV7-6 and TRBJ2-2; D gene unclear. CDR1 and CDR2 from the germline V gene are SGHVS and FNYEAQ. The CDR3 loop spans 14 amino acids. Trimming shortened V by 3 bases and J by 3 bases, and 8 bases separated the two germline ends. The CDR3 DNA is TGTGCCAGCAGCTTTCAGATTGACACCGGGGAGCTGTTTTTT. Protein: CASSFQIDTGELFF.

The chain couples TRBV12-3 or TRBV12-4 to TRBJ2-1; perhaps TRBD1 as D (6 bases). The CDR3 covers 13 residues. V lost 5 bases to trimming and J lost 9 bases, with 14 bases between them. The CDR3 region has the DNA TGTGCCAGCAGTCGAGGATCGGACAGTGAGCAGTTCTTC. This translates into CASSRGSDSEQFF.

The table lists this clonotype with a few counts. The chain employs TRBV6-6 and TRBJ1-4; D not resolved. CDR3 length: 13 residues. Deletions cut 2 bases from V and 8 bases from J, with 9 bases between. CDR1 and CDR2 from the germline V gene are MNHNY and SVGAGI (reference sequence). CDR3 coding DNA: TGTGCCAGCAGTTACCTCCTTGGGGAAAAACTGTTTTTT. It codes for CASSYLLGEKLFF.

This clonotype was counted between two and nine times. This sequence joins TRBV2 and TRBJ1-4, with no clear D. Germline V gene lookup returns CDR1 SNHLY and CDR2 FYNNEI. Trimming stripped 1 base from V and 8 bases from J, with 5 bases between. The CDR3 is 12 residues long. CDR3 region: CASSEGREKLFF. The CDR3, as DNA: TGTGCCAGCAGTGAAGGGCGAGAAAAACTGTTTTTT.

This clonotype was observed at least ten times. The chain employs TRBV12-3 or TRBV12-4 and TRBJ2-6; 10 nucleotides line up with TRBD1. J lost 0 bases, V lost 6 bases, and 2 bases had no gene match. This CDR3 contains 16 residues. DNA of the CDR3: TGTGCCAGCAGAGACAGGGGGCTCTCTGGGGCCAACGTCCTGACTTTC. Amino acids: CASRDRGLSGANVLTF.

The V gene is TRBV9, the J gene TRBJ1-6; D gene unclear. Germline values: CDR1 SGDLS, CDR2 YYNGEE. This CDR3 is 12 amino acids long. The ends were cut back, 0 bases at V and 8 bases at J, with 3 bases in the middle. CDR3 coding DNA: TGTGCCAGCAGCGTAGACGATTCACCCCTCCACTTT. Translating gives CASSVDDSPLHF.

The table lists this clonotype with a count of one. V and J are TRBV7-6 and TRBJ2-7; D may be TRBD1 or TRBD2 (5 bases each). The DNA end favors TRBJ2-5, so the J call may be wrong. The CDR3 runs 15 residues. Germline V gene lookup returns CDR1 SGHVS and CDR2 FNYEAQ. Here the CDR3 DNA reads TGTGCCAGCAGCCCAACCGGGACCCTCGGCGGGACCCAGTACTTC. It translates to CASSPTGTLGGTQYF.

In this sample, this clonotype turned up many times. The chain recombines TRBV20-1 with TRBJ2-1; perhaps TRBD2 as D (5 bases). V lost 6 bases, J lost 4 bases, and 19 bases lay in between. The length of the CDR3 is 15 residues. Germline CDR1 reads DFQATT; CDR2 reads SNEGSKA (reference sequence). The CDR3 region is CSAPGKRTLYNEQFF. The DNA of the CDR3 is TGCAGTGCACCCGGGAAGCGAACCCTTTACAATGAGCAGTTCTTC.

The sample holds many counts of this clonotype. This rearrangement joins TRBV4-2 to TRBJ2-6, with 7 bases that match TRBD1. Trimming cost V 0 bases and J 0 bases; bases outside gene matches: 5. The CDR3 runs 18 residues. Looked up from germline, CDR1 is LGHNA and CDR2 is YNFKEQ. The CDR3 region has the DNA TGTGCCAGCAGCCAAGATCAGGACAGGCGCTCTGGGGCCAACGTCCTGACTTTC. Amino acid sequence: CASSQDQDRRSGANVLTF.

This chain joins TRBV4-3 and TRBJ2-6; 9 bases line up with TRBD1. CDR3 length: 19 residues. Germline values: CDR1 LGHNA, CDR2 YSLEER. The J segment lost 0 bases and the V segment lost 4 bases, leaving 10 bases of the junction unmatched. For the CDR3, the DNA is TGCGCCAGCAGCCCACAAACCGGGACAGGGCTCTCTGGGGCCAACGTCCTGACTTTC. Translated, it gives CASSPQTGTGLSGANVLTF.

This clonotype was detected a few times. The chain links TRBV7-8 to TRBJ1-2; D unresolved. CDR1 is SGHVS, CDR2 FQNEAQ, per germline. V was trimmed by 1 base and J by 13 bases, leaving 25 bases between them. This CDR3 has 16 amino acids. The CDR3 reads CASSLEFRTSGLATTF. In nucleotides, the CDR3 is TGTGCCAGCAGCTTAGAATTCCGGACGTCGGGTCTGGCGACCACCTTC.

V gene TRBV11-1 combines with J gene TRBJ1-5, with a tentative D call TRBD1 (5 bases). The germline V gene has CDR1 SGHAT and CDR2 FQDESV (reference sequence). CDR3 length: 22 residues. The ends were cut back, 1 base at V and 0 bases at J, with 28 bases in the middle. The CDR3 protein is CASSLGVFDRTITAYSNQPQHF. The DNA for the CDR3 is TGTGCCAGCAGCTTAGGCGTATTCGACAGAACGATAACTGCATATAGCAATCAGCCCCAGCATTTT. The complete variable domain, with remaining parts taken from reference TRBV11-1 and TRBJ1-5, reads EAEVAQSPRYKITEKSQAVAFWCDPISGHATLYWYRQILGQGPELLVQFQDESVVDDSQLPKDRFSAERLKGVDSTLKIQPAELGDSAMYLCASSLGVFDRTITAYSNQPQHFGDGTRLSIL.

The rearrangement joins TRBV7-8 to TRBJ1-1; D gene ambiguous. V was pared by 2 bases and J by 5 bases, with 12 bases between. CDR1 and CDR2 (germline): SGHVS, FQNEAQ. The CDR3 runs to 14 residues. The CDR3 here is CASSLLTIRTEAFF. DNA for the CDR3: TGTGCCAGCAGCTTATTGACGATCCGTACTGAAGCTTTCTTT.

The chain has TRBV25-1 and TRBJ2-5; D is tentatively TRBD1 or TRBD2 (6 bases each). This CDR3 comprises 16 residues. Per the germline V gene, CDR1 is MGHDK and CDR2 is SYGVNS. Deletions cut 1 base from V and 5 bases from J, with 17 bases between. The CDR3 protein is CASSESRRGGRETQYF. The DNA for the CDR3 is TGTGCCAGCAGTGAATCTCGCAGGGGAGGCAGGGAGACCCAGTACTTC.

This clonotype was seen only a few times. The rearrangement links TRBV20-1 to TRBJ1-2; D is undetermined. The CDR3 loop spans 14 amino acids. Germline V lookup: CDR1 DFQATT, CDR2 SNEGSKA (reference sequence). Trimming took 1 base from V and 6 from J, leaving 15 bases between them. The CDR3 loop reads CSARARDPRDGYTF. CDR3 coding DNA: TGCAGTGCTAGAGCCCGAGACCCACGGGATGGCTACACCTTC.

The rearrangement links TRBV6-6 to TRBJ1-5, with no clear D. Germline V gene sequence: CDR1 MNHNY, CDR2 SVGAGI (reference sequence). Trimming removed 0 bases from V and 6 bases from J, with 9 bases in between. This CDR3 is built from 14 residues. The CDR3 nucleotides read TGTGCCAGCAGTTACTCGAGCGCGGGTCAGCCCCAGCATTTT. This codes for CASSYSSAGQPQHF.

The chain couples TRBV2 to TRBJ1-2, with D unclear. Trimming pared 3 bases from V and 5 bases from J, leaving 10 bases between. This CDR3 is 13 amino acids long. CDR1 and CDR2 (germline): SNHLY, FYNNEI. This CDR3 is CASSEVGEYGYTF. The DNA for the CDR3 is TGTGCCAGCAGTGAGGTCGGCGAGTATGGCTACACCTTC.

The rearrangement uses TRBV30 and TRBJ2-7; the D gene is possibly TRBD1 (6 bases). Germline lookup yields CDR1 GTSNPN and CDR2 SVGIG (reference sequence). Trimming shortened V by 2 bases and J by 2 bases, and 7 bases separated the two germline ends. This CDR3 is 12 amino acids long. Here the CDR3 reads CAWSRDTYEQYF. The CDR3 bases are TGTGCCTGGAGTCGGGACACCTACGAGCAGTACTTC.

This clonotype was observed a handful of times. V usage is TRBV12-3 or TRBV12-4 and J usage is TRBJ2-7; TRBD2 matches 9 bases. CDR3 length: 15 amino acids. The J segment lost 6 bases and the V segment lost 6 bases, leaving 12 bases of the junction unmatched. For the CDR3, the DNA is TGTGCCAGCAGAAAGAACGGCGGGGGGGCGTCCGAGCAGTACTTC. The encoded protein is CASRKNGGGASEQYF.

V is TRBV13 and J is TRBJ1-2, with no clear D. Trimming removed 5 bases from V and 7 bases from J, with 17 bases in between. The CDR3 length is 14 residues. Germline V CDR1 and CDR2: PRHDT, FYEKMQ (reference sequence). CDR3 residues: CASSPGSARSGYTF. In nucleotides, the CDR3 is TGTGCCAGCAGCCCCGGGAGCGCCCGATCTGGCTACACCTTC.

In its sample, this clonotype was seen a few times. The chain has TRBV6-5 and TRBJ2-1; D gene ambiguous. The CDR3 is made up of 16 amino acids. Germline V gene lookup returns CDR1 MNHEY and CDR2 SVGAGI. Trimming took 5 bases from V and 0 from J, leaving 14 bases between them. Here the CDR3 DNA reads TGTGCCAGCAGTACCGAGCAGCCAATCTCCTACAATGAGCAGTTCTTC. The encoded protein is CASSTEQPISYNEQFF.

As for this clonotype: This may come from a read error, since a much larger clone is one base off. The chain combines TRBV20-1 with TRBJ2-3, with 7 bases identical to TRBD2. Germline-derived CDR1 and CDR2 are DFQATT and SNEGSKA (reference sequence). There are 14 residues in the CDR3. V dropped 5 bases and J dropped 0; count of bases not matched to a gene: 5. Here the CDR3 reads CSALTAGSTDTQYF. The CDR3 DNA is TGCAGTGCTTTGACAGCGGGGAGCACAGATACGCAGTATTTT.

This clonotype was counted between two and nine times. The chain is built from TRBV4-3 and TRBJ1-6, with a possible D match to TRBD1 (6 bases). CDR1 is LGHNA and CDR2 is YSLEER in the germline V gene. The length of the CDR3 is 17 residues. Trimming cost V 4 bases and J 7 bases, with 20 bases left between them. The CDR3 reads CASSRGGQGFNNSPLHF. The CDR3 DNA reads as TGCGCCAGCAGCCGCGGGGGGCAGGGGTTTAACAATTCACCCCTCCACTTT.